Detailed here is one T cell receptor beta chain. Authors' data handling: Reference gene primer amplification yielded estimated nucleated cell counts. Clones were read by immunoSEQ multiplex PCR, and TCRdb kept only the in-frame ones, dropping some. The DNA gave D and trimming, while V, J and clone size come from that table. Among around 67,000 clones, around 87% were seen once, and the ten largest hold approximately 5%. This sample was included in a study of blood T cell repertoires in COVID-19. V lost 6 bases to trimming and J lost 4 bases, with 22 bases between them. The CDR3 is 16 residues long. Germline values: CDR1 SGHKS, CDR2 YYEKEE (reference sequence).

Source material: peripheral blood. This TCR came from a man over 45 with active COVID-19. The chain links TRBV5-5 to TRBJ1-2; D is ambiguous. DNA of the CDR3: TGTGCCAGCATACCTTTCGACTATGGCTACGGCTATGGCTACACCTTC. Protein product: CASIPFDYGYGYGYTF.